This section outlines one T cell receptor beta chain sequence together with its context. Antigen: not known. Bulk CD8+ and CD4+ cells came from magnetic negative isolation; CD8+ TEMRA by FACS. The sample is drawn from a study of CD8 T cells in Susac syndrome. V was clipped by 5 bases and J by 3 bases, with 14 bases between them. Germline assignment: CDR1 SGHTA and CDR2 FQGNSA. The CDR3 is 14 residues long. cDNA came from roughly 0.5 to 1 ug RNA primed by random hexamers. TCRdb reprocessed the immunoSEQ multiplex PCR reads with MiXCR, giving one entry per CDR3 protein. The table includes around 220,000 distinct CDR3 sequences, approximately 90% detected once. Study results and caveats: As the study acknowledged, the number of individuals in its TCR sequencing and HLA analysis was relatively small.

The specimen was CD8+ T cells from PBMCs. This TCR was recovered from a human donor with multiple sclerosis. The J gene is TRBJ2-7, the V gene TRBV7-2; TRBD1 or TRBD2 may be the D gene (6 bases each). CDR3 loop: CASSQIRGDYEQYF. The CDR3 region has the DNA TGTGCCAGCAGCCAGATAAGGGGGGACTACGAGCAGTACTTC.